What follows describes a single T cell receptor (beta chain). What it binds is unknown. These data are taken from a study of T-cell memory formation after mild COVID-19. Notes on the study in general: A balance of CD4 and CD8 characterized clones contracting day 15 to 85, whereas later expanders leaned CD4+. Within pre-infection memory, some responding clones were found, suggesting cross-reactive memory joined. The authors did not confirm SARS-CoV-2 specificity of second-wave clones peaking day 37.

With constant-segment primers, 5'RACE yielded cDNA libraries of TCR alpha and TCR beta that carried sample barcodes and UMIs. TCRdb independently ran MiXCR on the 5' RACE reads; one entry per CDR3 protein. The profile covers approximately 340,000 distinct CDR3 sequences, with roughly 13% appearing a single time and roughly 23% taken by the ten largest. The CDR3 sequence is 15 residues long. The V and J ends lost 3 bases and 4 bases respectively, with 15 bases between them. The origin of this receptor is a man younger than 35 who had mild COVID-19 (a few samples of this study predate the infection). Cell type and time point are not known. The rearrangement joins TRBV12-3 or TRBV12-4 to TRBJ2-5, with D possibly TRBD1 on 6 matching bases. Sequencing was performed on PBMCs or a T cell subset sorted from them (not recorded which). The CDR3 bases are TGTGCCAGCAGTTTTGGACGTACAGGGTCAGAGACCCAGTACTTC. It yields the protein CASSFGRTGSETQYF.